This T cell receptor (beta chain) emerged from a study of blood T cell repertoires in COVID-19. Overall study: Acute and convalescent COVID-19 samples came from the United States, Italy and Spain. The analysed material was cDNA or gDNA that came from T cells, B-cell-depleted T cells, or PBMCs.

Authors' analysis steps: Amplification of reference gene primers was used by the study to estimate nucleated cell counts. The repertoire was sequenced with immunoSEQ multiplex PCR; TCRdb's copy has only in-frame clones and lacks some. D and trimming come from the DNA, and the V and J calls and clone size come from that table. The top ten hold 2.1% of the sample, which has about 280,000 clones, around 86% seen once. The germline V gene encodes CDR1 GTSNPN and CDR2 SVGIG (reference sequence). The CDR3 sequence is 11 residues long. V was trimmed by 2 bases and J by 11 bases, leaving 12 bases between them.

Input material: peripheral blood. The chain recombines TRBV30 with TRBJ1-1; D unclear. The clonotype comes from a young woman who had recovered from COVID-19. The CDR3 region is CAWSSGKRAFF. In DNA, the CDR3 is TGTGCCTGGAGTTCGGGGAAGAGGGCTTTCTTT. The full variable domain, its missing parts supplied by reference TRBV30 and TRBJ1-1, is SQTIHQWPATLVQPVGSPLSLECTVEGTSNPNLYWYRQAAGRGLQLLFYSVGIGQISSEVPQNLSASRPQDRQFILSSKKLLLSDSGFYLCAWSSGKRAFFGQGTRLTVV.